What follows are 17 T cell receptor beta chains derived from one specimen sequenced in a study of blood T cell repertoires in COVID-19. Produced via immunoSEQ multiplex PCR; TCRdb's table is partial and in-frame only. The table includes approximately 190,000 clones, about nine tenths detected once. Sequencing was done on a sample of peripheral blood. These TCRs come from a man in his forties or fifties with acute or convalescent COVID-19.

This sequence joins TRBV29-1 and TRBJ1-5, with D maybe TRBD1 (5 bases). From germline, CDR1 is SQVTM and CDR2 ANQGSEA. Trimming shortened V by 1 base and J by 11 bases, and 21 bases separated the two germline ends. The CDR3 runs to 15 residues. Here the CDR3 reads CSVEVRAGNRVAQHF. The CDR3 bases are TGCAGCGTTGAAGTTAGGGCAGGGAATAGGGTAGCCCAGCATTTT.

This rearrangement joins TRBV7-9 to TRBJ1-4; the match to TRBD1 covers 10 bases. The CDR3 covers 17 residues. J lost 4 bases, V lost 3 bases, and 8 bases had no gene match. Germline V gene sequence: CDR1 SEHNR, CDR2 FQNEAQ (reference sequence). In DNA form, the CDR3 reads TGTGCCAGCAGCTTTCCGGGACAGGGGCACAATAATGAAAAACTGTTTTTT. Its protein product is CASSFPGQGHNNEKLFF. The variable domain in full, completed from reference TRBV7-9 and TRBJ1-4, reads DTGVSQNPRHKITKRGQNVTFRCDPISEHNRLYWYRQTLGQGPEFLTYFQNEAQLEKSRLLSDRFSAERPKGSFSTLEIQRTEQGDSAMYLCASSFPGQGHNNEKLFFGSGTQLSVL.

This rearrangement joins TRBV25-1 to TRBJ1-1, with TRBD1 matching 7 bases. V was clipped by 6 bases and J by 10 bases; unmatched bases: 5. Germline-derived CDR1 and CDR2 are MGHDK and SYGVNS. The CDR3 runs 11 residues. CDR3 coding DNA: TGTGCCAGCAGAACAGGGGTTGGAGCTTTCTTT. Translation gives CASRTGVGAFF.

The chain uses TRBV28 and TRBJ2-7; 12 nucleotides match TRBD1. Germline V gene data show CDR1 as MDHEN and CDR2 as SYDVKM. The CDR3 runs 17 residues. V was pared by 9 bases and J by 3 bases, with 15 bases of the junction left unmatched. The CDR3 spells CASYSGTGGQSRYEQYF. The CDR3 coding sequence is TGTGCCAGTTACTCCGGGACAGGGGGCCAGTCCCGCTACGAGCAGTACTTC.

The CDR3 here is CASSLSGLAAYEQYF. As DNA, the CDR3 is TGTGCCAGCAGCTTGTCCGGACTAGCGGCCTACGAGCAGTACTTC. The chain employs TRBV5-6 and TRBJ2-7; 10 bases line up with TRBD2. Trimming at V came to 1 base and at J to 2 bases, leaving 3 bases not matched to a gene. The CDR3 spans 15 residues. CDR1 is SGHDT, CDR2 YYEEEE, per germline.

Ten or more counts support this clone. This chain links TRBV3-1 (or the pseudogene TRBV3-2) with TRBJ2-7; weak D call: TRBD2 (5 bases). The germline gives CDR1 LGHDT, CDR2 YNNKEL (reference sequence). The CDR3 totals 14 residues. V was pared by 2 bases and J by 5 bases, with 13 bases between. CDR3 region: CASSQQPGSDEQYF. As DNA, the CDR3 is TGTGCCAGCAGCCAACAGCCGGGGAGCGACGAGCAGTACTTC.

The genes are TRBV6-6 and TRBJ2-7, with 10 nucleotides matching TRBD1. This CDR3 spans 16 amino acids. The junction had 12 bases not matched to a gene; V was cut back by 8 bases and J by 2 bases. Germline CDR1 is MNHNY and CDR2 is SVGAGI (reference sequence). The CDR3: CASVRDRGSVTYEQYV. In DNA, the CDR3 is TGTGCCAGCGTCCGGGACAGGGGCTCCGTTACCTACGAGCAGTACGTC.

The V and J genes are TRBV6-1 and TRBJ1-6; D possibly corresponds to TRBD1 (6 bases). CDR3 length: 15 residues. CDR1 MNHNS and CDR2 SASEGT come from the germline V gene. Deletions cut 3 bases from V and 0 bases from J, with 6 bases between. The CDR3 region has the DNA TGTGCCAGCAGTGACAGGGGCTCCTATAATTCACCCCTCCACTTT. This codes for CASSDRGSYNSPLHF.

This sequence joins TRBV6-6 and TRBJ2-7; 7 bases match TRBD1. CDR3 length equals 11 residues. Unmatched junction bases numbered 2, after V lost 5 bases and J lost 7 bases. The germline V gene has CDR1 MNHNY and CDR2 SVGAGI (reference sequence). This chain's CDR3 is CASSPGGEQYF. The CDR3 coding sequence is TGTGCCAGCAGTCCAGGGGGTGAGCAGTACTTC.

The gene calls are TRBV5-8 and TRBJ2-5, with a possible D match to TRBD2 (6 bases). Germline-derived CDR1 and CDR2 are SGHTS and YDEGEE. This CDR3 comprises 13 residues. The ends were cut back, 6 bases at V and 1 base at J, with 10 bases in the middle. This CDR3 is CASNRGSQETQYF. In nucleotides, the CDR3 is TGTGCCAGCAACCGGGGGTCCCAAGAGACCCAGTACTTC.

The chain joins TRBV2 to TRBJ1-5; D is perhaps TRBD1 (6 bases). CDR3 length equals 15 residues. Trimming took off 5 bases at V and 6 bases at J, with 17 bases between the two ends. Germline V lookup: CDR1 SNHLY, CDR2 FYNNEI. The chain's CDR3 is CASSRGSVASQPQHF. CDR3 nucleotides: TGTGCCAGCAGTAGGGGGAGCGTCGCCAGTCAGCCCCAGCATTTT.

The gene calls are TRBV4-2 and TRBJ1-4; 7 nucleotides match TRBD1. The CDR3 runs to 15 residues. The germline gives CDR1 LGHNA, CDR2 YNFKEQ. V lost 5 bases and J lost 4; bases outside the gene matches: 7. The CDR3 loop is CASSNPGQRNEKLFF. The CDR3 DNA reads TGTGCCAGCAGCAATCCGGGACAGCGTAATGAAAAACTGTTTTTT.

The rearrangement joins TRBV3-1 (or the pseudogene TRBV3-2) to TRBJ2-5, with a weak D call TRBD2 (7 bases). The germline gives CDR1 LGHDT, CDR2 YNNKEL (reference sequence). The V gene lost 0 bases and the J gene lost 7 bases, with 9 bases spanning the gap. CDR3 length: 13 residues. The CDR3 loop is CASSQEGGATQYF. CDR3 nucleotide sequence: TGTGCCAGCAGCCAAGAGGGGGGGGCGACCCAGTACTTC.

The chain couples TRBV6-4 to TRBJ1-5; TRBD1 agrees at 8 bases. V dropped 4 bases and J dropped 5; count of bases not matched to a gene: 1. This CDR3 contains 13 residues. Germline CDR1 is MRHNA and CDR2 is SNTAGT. CDR3 loop: CASSAQGDQPQHF. CDR3 nucleotides: TGTGCCAGCAGTGCACAGGGGGATCAGCCCCAGCATTTT.

The J gene is TRBJ2-7, the V gene TRBV28, with 16 nucleotides matching TRBD2. V lost 4 bases, J lost 9 bases, and 12 bases stayed unmatched. CDR3 length: 17 amino acids. Germline V gene lookup returns CDR1 MDHEN and CDR2 SYDVKM. This chain's CDR3 is CASSSAGTSGGAVGQYV. The CDR3 DNA reads TGTGCCAGCAGTTCTGCCGGGACTAGCGGGGGGGCCGTCGGGCAGTACGTC.

This chain joins TRBV9 and TRBJ2-4, with TRBD1 identical over 7 bases. Germline-derived CDR1 and CDR2 are SGDLS and YYNGEE. The junction had 7 bases not matched to a gene; V was cut back by 3 bases and J by 1 base. The CDR3 has 16 residues. CDR3 protein: CASSGQGIFAKNIQYF. The CDR3 DNA reads as TGTGCCAGCAGCGGACAGGGTATATTCGCCAAAAACATTCAGTACTTC.

This clone has a single count. The chain employs TRBV7-2 and TRBJ2-5; D call uncertain. The CDR3 spans 13 residues. Germline assignment: CDR1 SGHTA and CDR2 FQGNSA. V lost 0 bases and J lost 9, with 11 bases in between. The CDR3 sequence: CASSLARLRAQYF. CDR3 coding DNA: TGTGCCAGCAGCTTAGCCCGTCTTCGGGCCCAGTACTTC. Full variable domain (rest looked up from reference TRBV7-2 and TRBJ2-5): GAGVSQSPSNKVTEKGKDVELRCDPISGHTALYWYRQSLGQGLEFLIYFQGNSAPDKSGLPSDRFSAERTGGSVSTLTIQRTQQEDSAVYLCASSLARLRAQYFGPGTRLLVL.